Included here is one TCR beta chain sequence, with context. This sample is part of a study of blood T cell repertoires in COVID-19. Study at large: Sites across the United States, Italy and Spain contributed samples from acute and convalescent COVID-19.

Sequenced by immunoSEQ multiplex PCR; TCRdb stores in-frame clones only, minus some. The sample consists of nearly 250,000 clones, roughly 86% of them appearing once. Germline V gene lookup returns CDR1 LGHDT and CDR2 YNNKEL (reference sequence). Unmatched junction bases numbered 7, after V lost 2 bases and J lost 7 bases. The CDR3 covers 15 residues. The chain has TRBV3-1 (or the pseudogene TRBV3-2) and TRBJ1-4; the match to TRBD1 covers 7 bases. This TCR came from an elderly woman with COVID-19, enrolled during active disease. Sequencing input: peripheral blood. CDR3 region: CASSQSGQSAEKLFF. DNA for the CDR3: TGTGCCAGCAGCCAATCGGGACAGTCGGCTGAAAAACTGTTTTTT.